The 26 T cell receptor beta chains given below trace back to one sample, sequenced in a study of T cells in localized non-small cell lung cancer (dated by TCRdb to 2018 to 2021). Libraries were constructed by the immunoSEQ multiplex PCR assay. This immuneACCESS table, as held by TCRdb, lists in-frame sequences with V and J called but not all clones. Of the missing ones, under half trace to an unresolved V gene in checked studies; the others have no known cause. The sample yields fewer than 25,000 clones; 85% to 90% were counted once. 10% to 15% of the sample is held by the ten biggest clonotypes. The specimen comprised peripheral blood, sampled before any cancer treatment. The source of these receptors is a male donor aged 60 or older with stage I lung adenocarcinoma.

The rearrangement uses TRBV6-1 and TRBJ1-5; D unresolved. V dropped 3 bases and J dropped 1 base, with 1 base sitting between them. This CDR3 has 12 amino acids. CDR1 is MNHNS and CDR2 is SASEGT in the germline V gene. CDR3 protein: CASSDSNQPQHF. The CDR3 DNA sequence: TGTGCCAGCAGTGACAGCAATCAGCCCCAGCATTTT.

V is TRBV11-3 and J is TRBJ1-1; D is undetermined. Between the trimmed V and J ends, which lost 5 bases and 0 bases, there was a span of 10 bases. This CDR3 is 14 amino acids long. Germline CDR1 and CDR2: SGHNT and YENEEA. The CDR3 nucleotides read TGTGCCAGCAGCGTCGGAGCCATGAACACTGAAGCTTTCTTT. It translates to CASSVGAMNTEAFF.

The table lists this clone with a count of one. J is TRBJ2-3 and V is TRBV5-1; TRBD2 agrees at 11 bases. Losses at the gene ends were 4 bases for V and 1 base for J; bases not matched to a gene: 5. From germline, CDR1 is SGHRS and CDR2 YFSETQ. This CDR3 is 16 amino acids long. CDR3 residues: CASSPGTSGGTDTQYF. The CDR3 DNA sequence: TGCGCCAGCAGCCCTGGGACTAGCGGAGGCACAGATACGCAGTATTTT.

In DNA, the CDR3 is TGTGCTAGTGGTTTGTCTGAGGAAGCTTTCTTT. Its protein is CASGLSEEAFF. The rearrangement uses TRBV12-5 and TRBJ1-1; D remains ambiguous. CDR1 is LGHNT, CDR2 FRNRAP, per germline. The CDR3 length is 11 residues. Trimming removed 2 bases at V and 8 bases at J, with 6 bases between.

This clone was seen only once. The V gene is TRBV30, the J gene TRBJ2-7; 7 bases fit TRBD1. The length of the CDR3 is 14 residues. Trimming took 0 bases from V and 6 from J; bases not matched to a gene: 8. The germline gives CDR1 GTSNPN, CDR2 SVGIG (reference sequence). This chain's CDR3 is CAWSVQRRTGEQYF. Written as DNA, the CDR3 is TGTGCCTGGAGTGTACAGAGGAGGACAGGCGAGCAGTACTTC.

The chain has TRBV4-3 and TRBJ2-7, with D perhaps given as TRBD1 or TRBD2 (5 bases each). Trimming took 0 bases from V and 13 from J, leaving 16 bases between them. Per germline, CDR1 LGHNA and CDR2 YSLEER. This CDR3 spans 13 amino acids. The CDR3 sequence is CASSQEPGDRRYF. The CDR3, as DNA: TGCGCCAGCAGCCAAGAGCCCGGGGACCGCCGATACTTC.

This clone occurred once. The V and J genes are TRBV18 and TRBJ2-7, with TRBD2 matching 10 bases. From germline, CDR1 is KGHSH and CDR2 LQKENI. The ends lost 2 bases at V and 7 bases at J; junction bases unmatched: 8. The CDR3 spans 15 residues. The CDR3 DNA follows: TGTGCCAGCTCACCAGGGCTAGCGGGAGTATGGGAGCAGTACTTC. Amino acids: CASSPGLAGVWEQYF.

This sequence joins TRBV18 and TRBJ1-2; possibly TRBD1 for D (5 bases). CDR3 length: 13 residues. Trimming took off 3 bases at V and 4 bases at J, with 9 bases between the two ends. Per germline, CDR1 KGHSH and CDR2 LQKENI. In DNA form, the CDR3 reads TGTGCCAGCTCACCCCCGGGGGGCTATGGCTACACCTTC. It is translated as CASSPPGGYGYTF.

V and J are TRBV18 and TRBJ2-3, with D perhaps matching TRBD1 (5 bases). The V end was cut by 1 base, the J end by 3 bases, with 8 bases between. This CDR3 contains 14 residues. Per germline, CDR1 KGHSH and CDR2 LQKENI. The CDR3 region is CASSPLTDTDTQYF. Written as DNA, the CDR3 is TGTGCCAGCTCACCACTGACAGATACAGATACGCAGTATTTT.

In nucleotides, the CDR3 is TGTGCCTGGAGTCCCGGGACGGCAACCTACGAGCAGTACTTC. It is translated as CAWSPGTATYEQYF. V usage is TRBV30 and J usage is TRBJ2-7; D assignment may be TRBD1 or TRBD2 (5 bases each). Trimming removed 2 bases at V and 2 bases at J, with 13 bases between. This CDR3 comprises 14 residues. Germline-derived CDR1 and CDR2 are GTSNPN and SVGIG (reference sequence).

The chain uses TRBV6-5 and TRBJ1-1; D is possibly TRBD1 (5 bases). Germline V CDR1 and CDR2: MNHEY, SVGAGI. The CDR3 is made up of 15 amino acids. Trimming pared 2 bases from V and 0 bases from J, leaving 10 bases between. The CDR3: CASSYGGAMNTEAFF. The CDR3 DNA follows: TGTGCCAGCAGTTACGGGGGTGCGATGAACACTGAAGCTTTCTTT.

This chain connects TRBV10-3 to TRBJ1-6; D is unresolved. The CDR3 is made up of 14 amino acids. Trimming pared 5 bases from V and 5 bases from J, leaving 10 bases between. CDR1 ENHRY and CDR2 SYGVKD come from the germline V gene. DNA of the CDR3: TGTGCCATCAGTCTTGACGGAGATAATTCACCCCTCCACTTT. Encoded protein: CAISLDGDNSPLHF.

The V gene is TRBV18, the J gene TRBJ2-1; 12 bases map to TRBD1. V dropped 5 bases and J dropped 0; count of bases not matched to a gene: 11. The CDR3 is 19 residues long. CDR1 and CDR2 (germline): KGHSH, LQKENI. CDR3 DNA sequence: TGTGCCAGCTCAAGGCCCGGGACAGGGGGCGCGGGCTCCTACAATGAGCAGTTCTTC. Amino acid sequence: CASSRPGTGGAGSYNEQFF. Using reference TRBV18 and TRBJ2-1 for the parts outside the CDR3, the full variable domain is NAGVMQNPRHLVRRRGQEARLRCSPMKGHSHVYWYRQLPEEGLKFMVYLQKENIIDESGMPKERFSAEFPKEGPSILRIQQVVRGDSAAYFCASSRPGTGGAGSYNEQFFGPGTRLTVL.

This rearrangement joins TRBV28 to TRBJ2-6, with TRBD1 identical over 8 bases. The CDR3 is made up of 16 amino acids. The trim removed 6 bases at V and 2 bases at J, leaving 6 bases unmatched. The germline CDR1 and CDR2 sequences are MDHEN and SYDVKM. This CDR3 is CASSEDRVAGANVLTF. The CDR3 DNA sequence: TGTGCCAGCAGCGAGGACAGGGTGGCTGGGGCCAACGTCCTGACTTTC.

The J gene is TRBJ2-1, the V gene TRBV10-1, with 7 bases that match TRBD2. Germline trimming cut 5 bases from V and 10 bases from J; bases unmatched to any gene: 11. The CDR3 has 14 residues. From germline, CDR1 is WNHNN and CDR2 SYGVQD (reference sequence). CDR3 amino acids: CASSPYRGRREQFF. CDR3 in DNA: TGCGCCAGCAGTCCTTACCGCGGGAGACGGGAGCAGTTCTTC.

V gene TRBV7-2 combines with J gene TRBJ2-7; the match to TRBD1 covers 9 bases. The CDR3 extends over 15 amino acids. Germline CDR1 is SGHTA and CDR2 is FQGNSA. Germline trimming cut 2 bases from V and 4 bases from J; bases unmatched to any gene: 6. This chain's CDR3 is CASSLKGQGPYEQYF. The CDR3 DNA reads as TGTGCCAGCAGCTTAAAGGGACAGGGACCTTACGAGCAGTACTTC.

This chain uses TRBV6-5 with TRBJ1-1; D remains unclear. CDR3 size: 14 residues. V was cut by 5 bases and J by 1 base, with 11 bases left in between. The germline V gene encodes CDR1 MNHEY and CDR2 SVGAGI. The CDR3 nucleotides read TGTGCCAGCAGTCCCGTGGCAGGGAACACTGAAGCTTTCTTT. Protein: CASSPVAGNTEAFF.

The chain joins TRBV7-2 to TRBJ2-5, with D maybe TRBD2 (7 bases). Looked up from germline, CDR1 is SGHTA and CDR2 is FQGNSA. The CDR3 length is 16 residues. Trimming stripped 4 bases from V and 5 bases from J, with 20 bases between. For the CDR3, the DNA is TGTGCCAGCAGCTCCCCAGTGGGGGGGCCTCGGGAGACCCAGTACTTC. Its translation: CASSSPVGGPRETQYF.

This clone was recorded only once. The chain is built from TRBV19 and TRBJ2-5; D ambiguous. V was shortened by 3 bases and J by 5 bases, with 4 bases between the two germline ends. Germline V gene sequence: CDR1 LNHDA, CDR2 SQIVND (reference sequence). The CDR3 totals 11 residues. CDR3 coding DNA: TGTGCCAGTAGTATCAGGGAGACCCAGTACTTC. Translating it yields CASSIRETQYF.

The chain carries TRBV5-1 and TRBJ2-7; D is ambiguous. The CDR3 contains 14 residues. The V and J ends lost 5 bases and 1 base respectively, with 13 bases between them. Germline CDR1 and CDR2: SGHRS and YFSETQ. The CDR3 sequence: CASRSGLGSYEQYF. The CDR3 bases are TGCGCCAGCAGATCCGGCCTAGGATCCTACGAGCAGTACTTC.

This rearrangement joins TRBV28 to TRBJ1-4, with 7 bases lining up with TRBD1. The CDR3 is 15 residues long. With 5 bases clipped from V and 5 bases from J, the junction kept 8 bases outside the gene matches. Germline-derived CDR1 and CDR2 are MDHEN and SYDVKM. The CDR3 DNA follows: TGTGCCAGCAGTGAACCGGGACAGCAGAATGAAAAACTGTTTTTT. Its protein is CASSEPGQQNEKLFF. Using reference TRBV28 and TRBJ1-4 for the parts outside the CDR3, the full variable domain is DVKVTQSSRYLVKRTGEKVFLECVQDMDHENMFWYRQDPGLGLRLIYFSYDVKMKEKGDIPEGYSVSREKKERFSLILESASTNQTSMYLCASSEPGQQNEKLFFGSGTQLSVL.

This clone was detected only once. The V gene is TRBV7-2, the J gene TRBJ1-2; D is ambiguous. This CDR3 contains 13 residues. Trimming removed 1 base at V and 5 bases at J, with 8 bases between. In germline, CDR1 is SGHTA, CDR2 FQGNSA. CDR3 nucleotide sequence: TGTGCCAGCAGCTTAGGGCCGGAGTATGGCTACACCTTC. Protein product: CASSLGPEYGYTF.

This sequence joins TRBV18 and TRBJ1-6; 7 bases are shared with TRBD1. Germline V gene sequence: CDR1 KGHSH, CDR2 LQKENI. The CDR3 spans 18 residues. J lost 1 base, V lost 3 bases, and 9 bases had no gene match. The CDR3 loop is CASSPGSPGGSYNSPLHF. The CDR3 coding sequence is TGTGCCAGCTCACCGGGGTCCCCAGGGGGATCCTATAATTCACCCCTCCACTTT. Full variable domain (remainder filled in from reference TRBV18 and TRBJ1-6): NAGVMQNPRHLVRRRGQEARLRCSPMKGHSHVYWYRQLPEEGLKFMVYLQKENIIDESGMPKERFSAEFPKEGPSILRIQQVVRGDSAAYFCASSPGSPGGSYNSPLHFGNGTRLTVT.

This sequence joins TRBV23-1 and TRBJ2-1; 7 bases map to TRBD2. TRBV23-1 is known as an ORF, though its function is uncertain. V shed 5 bases, J shed 9 bases, and the junction held 13 bases outside the gene matches. There are 15 residues in the CDR3. CDR3 sequence: CASSATGTREGEQFF. The CDR3 DNA reads as TGCGCCAGCAGTGCCACCGGGACCAGGGAGGGTGAGCAGTTCTTC.

This clone was detected once. The gene calls are TRBV6-5 and TRBJ2-3, with 8 bases aligning to TRBD2. Germline lookup yields CDR1 MNHEY and CDR2 SVGAGI. The trim removed 10 bases at V and 1 base at J, leaving 7 bases unmatched. The CDR3 loop spans 14 amino acids. CDR3 coding DNA: TGTGCCATCGGGGGGGGGAGCCGCACAGATACGCAGTATTTT. Translated: CAIGGGSRTDTQYF.

The chain is built from TRBV28 and TRBJ1-6, with unresolved D. The germline gives CDR1 MDHEN, CDR2 SYDVKM. The CDR3 runs 15 residues. V was pared by 4 bases and J by 5 bases, with 12 bases between. CDR3 protein: CASSYAGLNNSPLHF. The CDR3 nucleotides are TGTGCCAGCAGTTACGCCGGACTCAATAATTCACCCCTCCACTTT.